Listed below are T cell receptor beta chains from one sample, sequenced in a study of persistence of HIV-infected CD4 T cells. Clones were read by immunoSEQ multiplex PCR, and TCRdb kept only the in-frame ones, dropping some. The data show roughly 64,000 clones, 65% to 80% seen once. Their specific antigens are unknown. This specimen consisted of CD4+ T cells sorted from PBMCs after approximately 19-hour stimulation, obtained from a patient who received antiretroviral therapy. These receptors came from an adult man with HIV who was CMV-seropositive. CDR3s include the opening cysteine and the closing phenylalanine or tryptophan. A D gene is named only where the DNA matches it firmly. The size entry is marked missing in some rows and otherwise reads once, few, many or a size class.

j_gene,v_gene,d_gene,abundance,CDR3nt,CDR3aa
TRBJ1-1,TRBV12-3/TRBV12-4,.,.,TGTGCCAGCAGTTCGACCGCTAACACTGAAGCTTTCTTT,CASSSTANTEAFF
TRBJ2-7,TRBV6-6,TRBD2,.,TGTGCCAGCAGGGATAGCGGGGGGGCAGATTCCTACGAGCAGTACTTC,CASRDSGGADSYEQYF
TRBJ2-1,TRBV3-1/TRBV3-2,TRBD2,.,TGTGCCAGCAGCTCGGGACTAGCGGGGGACTACAATGAGCAGTTCTTC,CASSSGLAGDYNEQFF
TRBJ1-1,TRBV5-6,.,few,TGTGCCAGCAGCTTACCACAGGGACATCGAACTGAAGCTTTCTTT,CASSLPQGHRTEAFF
TRBJ2-3,TRBV24-1,.,.,TGTGCCACCGCCGAAGGGGGGCAGGGGCGCACAGATACGCAGTATTTT,CATAEGGQGRTDTQYF
TRBJ1-1,TRBV19,.,few,TGTGCCAGTAGTATAGAGGGGACTGAAGCTTTCTTT,CASSIEGTEAFF
TRBJ1-5,TRBV6-1,.,.,TGTGCCAGCAGTGCTCCTTCAGGGGCACTAAATCAGCCCCAGCATTTT,CASSAPSGALNQPQHF
TRBJ1-1,TRBV3-1/TRBV3-2,.,once,TGTGCCAGCCTCGGGGCCCATCAAGCTTTCTTT,CASLGAHQAFF
TRBJ2-7,TRBV14,.,.,TGTGCCAGCAGCCAAGGAGTTAATAACGGGATATCCTACGAGCAGTACTTC,CASSQGVNNGISYEQYF
TRBJ1-2,TRBV5-5,TRBD1,.,TGTGCCAGCAGCTTGGCTCCTACTGGACAGGGGACCTATGGCTACACCTTC,CASSLAPTGQGTYGYTF
TRBJ2-2,TRBV15,.,.,TGTGCCACCAGCAGAGATAAAAAGGGGAACGGGGAGCTGTTTTTT,CATSRDKKGNGELFF
TRBJ1-5,TRBV6-6,TRBD1,few,TGTGCCAGCAGACCCCCAGGGGGACTGGAACAGCCCCAGCATTTT,CASRPPGGLEQPQHF
TRBJ2-1,TRBV18,TRBD2,few,TGTGCCAGCTCACCCCTACCGCCGCAGCGGGGTATGGGTGAGCAGTTCTTC,CASSPLPPQRGMGEQFF
TRBJ2-3,TRBV7-3,TRBD2,once,TGTGCCAGCAGCTTAACGACAAGCGGGGGGGCCGCAGATACGCAGTATTTT,CASSLTTSGGAADTQYF
TRBJ2-2,TRBV7-2,.,.,TGTGCCAGCAGCTTAGGGGGACTCCTTAAATCCGGGGAGCTGTTTTTT,CASSLGGLLKSGELFF
TRBJ1-2,TRBV19,.,.,TGTGCCAGTAGTATTACCAGACAGGTGGCGGGCTATGGCTACACCTTC,CASSITRQVAGYGYTF
TRBJ1-3,TRBV6-5,.,once,TGTGCCAGCAGCCTGGGACACGACGGAAACACCATATATTTT,CASSLGHDGNTIYF
TRBJ2-1,TRBV5-4,.,once,TGTGCCAGCAGCTTGGGAGGGATGAATGAGCAGTTCTTC,CASSLGGMNEQFF
TRBJ1-4,TRBV18,.,few,TGTGCCAGCTCACCAAGATCTACCTCTAGGGAGTATGAGGAAAAACTGTTTTTT,CASSPRSTSREYEEKLFF
TRBJ1-2,TRBV3-1/TRBV3-2,.,.,TGTGCCAGCAGCTCACAGGGAATTCACACCTTC,CASSSQGIHTF
TRBJ2-5,TRBV10-2,.,.,TGCGCCACCAGGGCCCGAGGGTTTCCCCAAGAGACCCAGTACTTC,CATRARGFPQETQYF
TRBJ1-2,TRBV5-4,.,once,TGTGCCAGCAGTTCTCCACAGAAAGCTAACTATGGCTACACCTTC,CASSSPQKANYGYTF
TRBJ1-2,TRBV5-1,TRBD1,.,TGCGCCAGCAGCTTGGAGCGACAGGGCGGTGGCTACACCTTC,CASSLERQGGGYTF
TRBJ2-7,TRBV21-1,.,.,TGTGCCAGCAGCAAAGCCTCAAGGGGCCTAGCGGGGGTCTACGAGCAGTACTTC,CASSKASRGLAGVYEQYF
TRBJ2-1,TRBV18,.,once,TGTGCCAGCTCACCACCGATCAGGGGACCCTACAATGAGCAGTTCTTC,CASSPPIRGPYNEQFF
TRBJ1-4,TRBV10-3,.,many,TGTGCCATCAGTGGAGGGACTAATGAAAAACTGTTTTTT,CAISGGTNEKLFF
TRBJ2-7,TRBV11-3,.,.,TGTGCCAGCAGCTTAGGGAGGACTAACCGCGAGCAGTACTTC,CASSLGRTNREQYF
TRBJ2-7,TRBV28,.,.,TGTGCCAGCAGAGGAGGGGTTACGCAGTACTTC,CASRGGVTQYF
TRBJ1-4,TRBV5-1,TRBD1,.,TGCGCCAGCAGCTTGGAGCCAGGGGGCCCAACTAATGAAAAACTGTTTTTT,CASSLEPGGPTNEKLFF
TRBJ1-5,TRBV28,TRBD1,.,TGTGCCAGCAACCCAACCGGACAGGGGGCAAGGCAGCCCCAGCATTTT,CASNPTGQGARQPQHF
TRBJ1-2,TRBV2,TRBD1,few,TGTGCCAGCACCCGGGACAGTGAGAACTATGGCTACACCTTC,CASTRDSENYGYTF